One and the same sample provided the 27 T cell receptor beta chains below, sequenced in a study of regulatory T cells in long-lasting Graves disease. The sample's time point: newly diagnosed GD, antithyroid drugs for less than 3 months. The TCR library used RNA extracted from PBMCs. Sequencing libraries for TCR beta were prepared with iRepertoire HTBI primers and Arm-PCR of CDR3 regions. TCRdb recomputed calls from the multiplex PCR reads with MiXCR, one row per CDR3 protein. Seen here are about 530,000 distinct CDR3 sequences, around 16% observed once, and the top ten hold around a quarter. The sample also formed part of further work on T cells in Graves' hyperthyroidism and ophthalmopathy.

The specimen was peripheral blood mononuclear cells (PBMCs), collected at new diagnosis, from a patient treated with antithyroid drugs. Receptors were obtained from a woman aged 40-65 years with Graves disease.

This clonotype was counted between two and nine times. The chain joins TRBV30 to TRBJ1-5; D perhaps matches TRBD1 (5 bases). Germline V gene lookup returns CDR1 GTSNPN and CDR2 SVGIG (reference sequence). CDR3 length equals 14 residues. V lost 5 bases, J lost 2 bases, and 13 bases lay in between. The CDR3 region is CAWGRVGRNQPQHF. CDR3 DNA: TGTGCCTGGGGGAGGGTGGGACGCAATCAGCCCCAGCATTTT. The full variable domain, completed using reference TRBV30 and TRBJ1-5, is SQTIHQWPATLVQPVGSPLSLECTVEGTSNPNLYWYRQAAGRGLQLLFYSVGIGQISSEVPQNLSASRPQDRQFILSSKKLLLSDSGFYLCAWGRVGRNQPQHFGDGTRLSIL.

The chain combines TRBV4-1 with TRBJ1-6; D might be TRBD1 (5 bases). The V end lost 0 bases, the J end lost 10 bases, and 13 bases lay between the germline ends. The germline V gene encodes CDR1 MGHRA and CDR2 YSYEKL. This CDR3 is built from 15 residues. The CDR3 region is CASSQDGGGRSPLHF. The CDR3 nucleotides read TGCGCCAGCAGCCAAGATGGGGGAGGGAGGTCACCCCTCCACTTT.

There are many counts of this clonotype. The V gene is TRBV7-2, the J gene TRBJ1-2, with TRBD1 matching 8 bases. CDR1 is SGHTA and CDR2 is FQGNSA in the germline V gene. The trim removed 5 bases at V and 7 bases at J, leaving 9 bases unmatched. The CDR3 runs 14 residues. The CDR3 DNA reads TGTGCCAGCAGCCTCGACAGGGGTCAGGGTGGCTACACCTTC. Protein: CASSLDRGQGGYTF.

To note about this clonotype: Given a much more abundant clone one base away, this may be a read error. The rearrangement joins TRBV15 to TRBJ2-7, with a weak D call TRBD2 (6 bases). The CDR3 covers 14 residues. Germline CDR1 LNHNV, CDR2 YYDKDF (reference sequence). V dropped 5 bases and J dropped 3 bases, with 14 bases sitting between them. The CDR3 reads CATSPDKGGYEQYF. CDR3 nucleotides: TGTGCCACCAGCCCCGACAAGGGAGGCTACGAGCAGTACTTC.

This chain joins TRBV7-9 and TRBJ2-5; D not certain. V was shortened by 5 bases and J by 7 bases, with 17 bases between the two germline ends. Germline CDR1 reads SEHNR; CDR2 reads FQNEAQ (reference sequence). The CDR3 is 14 amino acids. CDR3 in amino acids: CASSPLASVGTQYF. The CDR3 DNA reads TGTGCCAGCAGCCCCCTCGCATCGGTTGGGACCCAGTACTTC. The entire variable domain, with the rest obtained from reference TRBV7-9 and TRBJ2-5, is as follows: DTGVSQNPRHKITKRGQNVTFRCDPISEHNRLYWYRQTLGQGPEFLTYFQNEAQLEKSRLLSDRFSAERPKGSFSTLEIQRTEQGDSAMYLCASSPLASVGTQYFGPGTRLLVL.

This clonotype occurred many times. The chain carries TRBV12-3 or TRBV12-4 and TRBJ2-3; TRBD2 matches at 7 bases. The CDR3 covers 16 residues. V was pared by 7 bases and J by 1 base, with 11 bases of the junction left unmatched. CDR3 in DNA: TGTGCCAGCACCTATAGCAGCGGGGATGGCACAGATACGCAGTATTTT. Its translation is CASTYSSGDGTDTQYF.

The chain combines TRBV14 with TRBJ2-2, with 12 bases aligning to TRBD2. The ends lost 2 bases at V and 0 bases at J; junction bases unmatched: 4. The germline CDR1 and CDR2 sequences are SGHDN and FVKESK. This CDR3 has 18 amino acids. CDR3 amino acids: CASSQPSGGAANTGELFF. The CDR3 coding sequence is TGTGCCAGCAGCCAACCTAGCGGGGGGGCCGCGAACACCGGGGAGCTGTTTTTT.

The CDR3 sequence: CASSPSPNRAGNTIYF. The CDR3 DNA follows: TGTGCCAGCAGCCCATCCCCGAACAGGGCTGGAAACACCATATATTTT. The V call is TRBV9, the J call TRBJ1-3, with D maybe TRBD1 (6 bases). The CDR3 is 16 residues long. Germline V lookup: CDR1 SGDLS, CDR2 YYNGEE. Trimming took 4 bases from V and 2 from J, leaving 16 bases between them. Combining the CDR3 with reference TRBV9 and TRBJ1-3 gives the whole variable domain DSGVTQTPKHLITATGQRVTLRCSPRSGDLSVYWYQQSLDQGLQFLIQYYNGEERAKGNILERFSAQQFPDLHSELNLSSLELGDSALYFCASSPSPNRAGNTIYFGEGSWLTVV.

This clonotype was seen ten or more times. J is TRBJ2-3 and V is TRBV6-1; the match to TRBD1 covers 7 bases. Germline trimming cut 5 bases from V and 4 bases from J; bases unmatched to any gene: 6. The CDR3 spans 14 residues. Germline V gene sequence: CDR1 MNHNS, CDR2 SASEGT. The CDR3 reads CASSPTGIADTQYF. DNA for the CDR3: TGTGCCAGCAGTCCGACAGGGATCGCAGATACGCAGTATTTT.

The rearrangement uses TRBV30 and TRBJ1-4; 8 bases agree with TRBD1. Germline-derived CDR1 and CDR2 are GTSNPN and SVGIG (reference sequence). The CDR3 contains 16 residues. The V and J ends lost 1 base and 1 base, in that order; junction bases with no gene match: 5. The CDR3 here is CAWSAHTGGTNEKLFF. CDR3 nucleotides: TGTGCCTGGAGTGCCCATACAGGGGGAACTAATGAAAAACTGTTTTTT.

The chain has TRBV28 and TRBJ2-5, with 15 nucleotides matching TRBD2. With V trimmed by 5 bases and J by 2 bases, 9 bases remained unmatched. This CDR3 has 18 amino acids. The germline CDR1 and CDR2 sequences are MDHEN and SYDVKM. CDR3 DNA sequence: TGTGCCAGCAGTCCCGCACCAGGACTAGCGGGGGGGCAAGAGACCCAGTACTTC. This encodes CASSPAPGLAGGQETQYF.

In its sample, this clonotype was seen many times. The rearrangement joins TRBV12-3 or TRBV12-4 to TRBJ2-1, with D possibly being TRBD2 (5 bases). This CDR3 has 12 residues. Trimming took 9 bases from V and 3 from J, leaving 9 bases between them. CDR3: CASRTDYNEQFF. As DNA, the CDR3 is TGTGCCAGTAGGACTGACTACAATGAGCAGTTCTTC.

This chain joins TRBV11-2 and TRBJ2-2; D is undetermined. Germline CDR1 reads SGHAT; CDR2 reads FQNNGV. The CDR3 length is 15 residues. V shed 1 base and J shed 1 base, with 7 bases lying between them. CDR3 sequence: CASSLGLMNTGELFF. CDR3 nucleotides: TGTGCCAGCAGCTTAGGCCTTATGAACACCGGGGAGCTGTTTTTT.

There are many counts of this clonotype. The gene calls are TRBV2 and TRBJ2-7; weak D call: TRBD2 (6 bases). V was pared by 10 bases and J by 0 bases, with 16 bases between. The CDR3 sequence is 14 residues long. CDR1 is SNHLY, CDR2 FYNNEI, per germline. CDR3 amino acids: CATTGRQGSYEQYF. The CDR3, as DNA: TGTGCCACTACGGGGAGGCAGGGCTCCTACGAGCAGTACTTC.

The chain joins TRBV12-3 or TRBV12-4 to TRBJ2-3; 7 nucleotides align to TRBD2. Trimming cost V 6 bases and J 3 bases; bases outside gene matches: 9. This CDR3 is 15 amino acids long. The CDR3 region is CASRTRAGGTDTQYF. In DNA form, the CDR3 reads TGTGCCAGCAGGACAAGGGCCGGGGGGACAGATACGCAGTATTTT.

In its sample, this clonotype was seen a few times. This rearrangement joins TRBV7-8 to TRBJ1-6; 8 bases line up with TRBD1. Germline CDR1 is SGHVS and CDR2 is FQNEAQ. The ends lost 5 bases at V and 5 bases at J; junction bases unmatched: 8. This CDR3 is 16 amino acids long. In DNA, the CDR3 is TGTGCCAGCAGCCCCCGGACAGGGTGGAATAATTCACCCCTCCACTTT. It encodes CASSPRTGWNNSPLHF.

This clonotype has just one count. This may come from a read error, since a much larger clone is one base off. The chain combines TRBV28 with TRBJ2-1, with 11 bases matching TRBD1. In germline, CDR1 is MDHEN, CDR2 SYDVKM. The junction had 6 bases not matched to a gene; V was cut back by 3 bases and J by 5 bases. The CDR3 runs to 16 residues. The CDR3 spells CASSFRDRGSHNEQFF. In DNA form, the CDR3 reads TGTGCCAGCAGTTTTAGGGACAGGGGGTCTCACAATGAGCAGTTCTTC.

This clonotype was seen ten or more times. This chain links TRBV11-2 with TRBJ2-1, with D perhaps matching TRBD1 (5 bases). The V gene lost 4 bases and the J gene lost 7 bases, with 17 bases spanning the gap. Germline V CDR1 and CDR2: SGHAT, FQNNGV. This CDR3 has 15 residues. CDR3 nucleotide sequence: TGTGCCAGCAGCTCAGTCTTGGGGCCGAGGAATGAGCAGTTCTTC. Translation: CASSSVLGPRNEQFF. The full variable domain, in which reference TRBV11-2 and TRBJ2-1 provide the parts outside the CDR3, is EAGVAQSPRYKIIEKRQSVAFWCNPISGHATLYWYQQILGQGPKLLIQFQNNGVVDDSQLPKDRFSAERLKGVDSTLKIQPAKLEDSAVYLCASSSVLGPRNEQFFGPGTRLTVL.

This clonotype was recorded at least ten times. CDR3 bases: TGTGCCAGCAGCTACACAGGGGGCGGGAATGGCTACACCTTC. Translation: CASSYTGGGNGYTF. The J gene is TRBJ1-2, the V gene TRBV7-2; 9 nucleotides agree with TRBD1. CDR1 SGHTA and CDR2 FQGNSA come from the germline V gene. With V trimmed by 4 bases and J by 6 bases, 6 bases remained unmatched. This CDR3 is built from 14 residues.

The sample holds many counts of this clonotype. The chain joins TRBV2 to TRBJ1-5, with a weak D call TRBD1 (6 bases). Germline V CDR1 and CDR2: SNHLY, FYNNEI. Deletions cut 5 bases from V and 7 bases from J, with 12 bases between. This CDR3 spans 13 amino acids. CDR3 loop: CASSTGLNQPQHF. In nucleotides, the CDR3 is TGTGCCAGCAGTACAGGGTTGAACCAGCCCCAGCATTTT. Full variable domain (remainder filled in from reference TRBV2 and TRBJ1-5): EPEVTQTPSHQVTQMGQEVILRCVPISNHLYFYWYRQILGQKVEFLVSFYNNEISEKSEIFDDQFSVERPDGSNFTLKIRSTKLEDSAMYFCASSTGLNQPQHFGDGTRLSIL.

This clonotype was observed at least ten times. The chain employs TRBV3-1 and TRBJ2-3; D gene unclear. The V gene lost 7 bases and the J gene lost 2 bases, with 13 bases spanning the gap. Germline-derived CDR1 and CDR2 are LGHDT and YNNKEL (reference sequence). This CDR3 comprises 14 residues. The chain's CDR3 is CASNLKADTDTQYF. Here the CDR3 DNA reads TGTGCCAGCAACCTCAAGGCAGACACAGATACGCAGTATTTT.

This clonotype has only a few counts. This chain joins TRBV30 and TRBJ1-3; a weak D match, TRBD1 (6 bases). V was pared by 4 bases and J by 0 bases, with 22 bases between. Germline CDR1 and CDR2: GTSNPN and SVGIG (reference sequence). This CDR3 comprises 18 residues. The DNA for the CDR3 is TGTGCCTGGAACGGAGGGGGACTCCGGATTAACTCTGGAAACACCATATATTTT. Its translation: CAWNGGGLRINSGNTIYF.

This clonotype showed up many times. The V call is TRBV3-1, the J call TRBJ2-5, with D possibly being TRBD1 (6 bases). The CDR3 runs 15 residues. The germline V gene encodes CDR1 LGHDT and CDR2 YNNKEL (reference sequence). V lost 3 bases and J lost 2, with 13 bases in between. This CDR3 reads CASSHPGDVQETQYF. The DNA of the CDR3 is TGTGCCAGCAGCCATCCAGGGGATGTACAAGAGACCCAGTACTTC.

The rearrangement joins TRBV14 to TRBJ2-4; D is unclear. Germline V gives CDR1 SGHDN, CDR2 FVKESK. This CDR3 has 16 amino acids. Trimming pared 2 bases from V and 13 bases from J, leaving 24 bases between. The CDR3 nucleotides are TGTGCCAGCAGCCAAATGCTCCTTCTGGGGTGGAATGAGCAGTACTTC. This encodes CASSQMLLLGWNEQYF.

This clonotype has at least ten counts. The chain has TRBV28 and TRBJ1-2; no definite D call. Trimming shortened V by 3 bases and J by 5 bases, and 10 bases separated the two germline ends. The CDR3 extends over 13 amino acids. Germline V gives CDR1 MDHEN, CDR2 SYDVKM. The CDR3 nucleotides are TGTGCCAGCAGTTTCGGGAGGGTATATGGCTACACCTTC. Amino acids: CASSFGRVYGYTF.

This clonotype showed up many times. The genes are TRBV11-3 and TRBJ2-3; a weak D match, TRBD2 (6 bases). The V end was cut by 8 bases, the J end by 5 bases, with 17 bases between. Germline CDR1 SGHNT, CDR2 YENEEA. CDR3 size: 14 residues. This CDR3 is CASGRDSEGDTQYF. CDR3 coding DNA: TGTGCCAGCGGCCGGGACTCTGAGGGAGATACGCAGTATTTT.

This chain uses TRBV7-9 with TRBJ1-1; no reliable D call. This CDR3 region has 12 residues. Deletions cut 3 bases from V and 7 bases from J, with 9 bases between. CDR1 is SEHNR and CDR2 is FQNEAQ in the germline V gene (reference sequence). The CDR3, as DNA: TGTGCCAGCAGCTTGACGCAGAGTGAAGCTTTCTTT. Encoded protein: CASSLTQSEAFF.